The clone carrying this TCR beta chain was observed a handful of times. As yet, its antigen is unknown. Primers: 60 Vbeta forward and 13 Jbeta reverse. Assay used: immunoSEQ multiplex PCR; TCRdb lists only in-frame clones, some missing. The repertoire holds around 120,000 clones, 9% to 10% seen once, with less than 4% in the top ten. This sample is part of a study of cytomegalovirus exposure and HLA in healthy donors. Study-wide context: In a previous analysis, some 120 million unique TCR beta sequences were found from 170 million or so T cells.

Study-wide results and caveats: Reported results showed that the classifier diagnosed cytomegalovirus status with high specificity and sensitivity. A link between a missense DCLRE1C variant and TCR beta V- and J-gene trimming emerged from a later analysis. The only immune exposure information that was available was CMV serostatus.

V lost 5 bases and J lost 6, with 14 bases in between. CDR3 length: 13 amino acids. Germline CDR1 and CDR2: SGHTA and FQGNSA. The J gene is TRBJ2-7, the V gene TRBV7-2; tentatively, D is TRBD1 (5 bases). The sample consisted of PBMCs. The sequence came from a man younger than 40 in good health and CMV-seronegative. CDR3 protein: CASSPRQGGEQYF. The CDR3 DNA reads TGTGCCAGCAGCCCTCGTCAGGGCGGCGAGCAGTACTTC. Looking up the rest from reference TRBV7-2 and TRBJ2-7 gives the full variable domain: GAGVSQSPSNKVTEKGKDVELRCDPISGHTALYWYRQSLGQGLEFLIYFQGNSAPDKSGLPSDRFSAERTGGSVSTLTIQRTQQEDSAVYLCASSPRQGGEQYFGPGTRLTVT.